The 15 T cell receptor beta chains below all came from one sample that was sequenced in a study of T cell changes during pregnancy in multiple sclerosis. Produced via immunoSEQ multiplex PCR; TCRdb's table is partial and in-frame only. The data show roughly 80,000 clones, with around 93% seen just once and roughly 2.5% held by the top ten. The sample here was peripheral blood, taken in the second trimester of pregnancy. The receptor source for this set is a female donor with multiple sclerosis, enrolled in a pregnancy study.

This chain connects TRBV2 to TRBJ2-1; perhaps TRBD2 as D (7 bases). Germline values: CDR1 SNHLY, CDR2 FYNNEI. V was clipped by 11 bases and J by 6 bases, with 17 bases between them. The length of the CDR3 is 13 residues. CDR3 sequence (DNA): TGTGCCCATAGGAAGGGGGGGGGCAATGAGCAGTTCTTC. This gives the protein CAHRKGGGNEQFF.

This rearrangement joins TRBV13 to TRBJ1-2; TRBD1 agrees at 7 bases. The J segment lost 0 bases and the V segment lost 6 bases, leaving 10 bases of the junction unmatched. This CDR3 region has 16 residues. Germline CDR1 and CDR2: PRHDT and FYEKMQ (reference sequence). This CDR3 reads CASSSYRGLANYGYTF. CDR3 sequence (DNA): TGTGCCAGCAGTTCTTACAGGGGCCTTGCTAACTATGGCTACACCTTC.

This chain links TRBV6-5 with TRBJ2-7; no definite D call. The CDR3 contains 13 residues. The germline V gene encodes CDR1 MNHEY and CDR2 SVGAGI. V lost 6 bases and J lost 4, with 13 bases in between. DNA of the CDR3: TGTGCCAGCAGCCAAGGCGAGGTTTACGAGCAGTACTTC. Its protein is CASSQGEVYEQYF.

The chain is built from TRBV27 and TRBJ2-7; 7 positions agree with TRBD1. CDR3 size: 14 residues. Germline-derived CDR1 and CDR2 are MNHEY and SMNVEV (reference sequence). V lost 7 bases, J lost 2 bases, and 8 bases stayed unmatched. CDR3 region: CASKPGTEAYEQYF. DNA for the CDR3: TGTGCCAGCAAGCCCGGGACAGAAGCCTACGAGCAGTACTTC.

This chain connects TRBV10-2 to TRBJ1-5, with 8 bases fitting TRBD1. There are 13 residues in the CDR3. V lost 8 bases, J lost 6 bases, and 6 bases stayed unmatched. In germline, CDR1 is WSHSY, CDR2 SAAADI. The CDR3 region has the DNA TGCGCCAGCGGACAGGGAGCCGGTCAGCCCCAGCATTTT. It translates to CASGQGAGQPQHF.

V gene TRBV27 combines with J gene TRBJ1-2; D uncertain. There are 12 residues in the CDR3. Germline CDR1 and CDR2: MNHEY and SMNVEV (reference sequence). V lost 8 bases, J lost 6 bases, and 13 bases lay in between. For the CDR3, the DNA is TGTGCCAGCGGAAAGGAAGAGGATGGCTACACCTTC. Encoded protein: CASGKEEDGYTF.

The chain employs TRBV6-6 and TRBJ1-3; D not certain. The germline CDR1 and CDR2 sequences are MNHNY and SVGAGI (reference sequence). The ends were cut back, 1 base at V and 0 bases at J, with 10 bases in the middle. This CDR3 is 16 amino acids long. CDR3 in DNA: TGTGCCAGCAGTTACTTAGCGGTGGTCTCTGGAAACACCATATATTTT. It codes for CASSYLAVVSGNTIYF.

The chain recombines TRBV5-1 with TRBJ2-5; 10 positions agree with TRBD2. Germline CDR1 SGHRS, CDR2 YFSETQ. Trimming cost V 4 bases and J 5 bases; bases outside gene matches: 5. The CDR3 covers 14 residues. The CDR3 sequence is CASSQRGGLETQYF. The CDR3 DNA sequence: TGCGCCAGCAGCCAGCGGGGGGGCCTGGAGACCCAGTACTTC.

The chain is built from TRBV30 and TRBJ1-3; TRBD1 aligns across 7 bases. The V gene end was trimmed by 6 bases and the J gene end by 3 bases; junction bases not matched to a gene: 2. The CDR3 length is 12 residues. Germline CDR1 is GTSNPN and CDR2 is SVGIG (reference sequence). The DNA for the CDR3 is TGTGCCTGCCAGGGGGGTGGAAACACCATATATTTT. Protein sequence: CACQGGGNTIYF. Drawing the rest from reference TRBV30 and TRBJ1-3, the complete variable domain is SQTIHQWPATLVQPVGSPLSLECTVEGTSNPNLYWYRQAAGRGLQLLFYSVGIGQISSEVPQNLSASRPQDRQFILSSKKLLLSDSGFYLCACQGGGNTIYFGEGSWLTVV.

The chain combines TRBV29-1 with TRBJ2-1, with 7 nucleotides matching TRBD2. Trimming cost V 8 bases and J 5 bases; bases outside gene matches: 18. Germline V gene lookup returns CDR1 SQVTM and CDR2 ANQGSEA. This CDR3 has 16 amino acids. CDR3 region: CSWAGGVEFQNNEQFF. Written as DNA, the CDR3 is TGCAGCTGGGCTGGGGGGGTTGAGTTCCAGAACAATGAGCAGTTCTTC.

The gene calls are TRBV18 and TRBJ2-1, with no clear D. The CDR3 sequence is 12 residues long. Trimming left V 4 bases short and J 6 bases short, with 7 bases between. The V gene's germline CDR1 is KGHSH and CDR2 LQKENI. CDR3 loop: CASSLPGNEQFF. The DNA of the CDR3 is TGTGCCAGCTCACTACCCGGCAATGAGCAGTTCTTC.

The chain uses TRBV5-6 and TRBJ2-2, with 10 bases matching TRBD1. Germline V gene sequence: CDR1 SGHDT, CDR2 YYEEEE. The CDR3 consists of 15 residues. V shed 7 bases, J shed 5 bases, and the junction held 8 bases outside the gene matches. The CDR3 DNA follows: TGTGCCAGCGGAACCGGGACAGGGGTTACCGGGGAGCTGTTTTTT. Its translation is CASGTGTGVTGELFF.

V usage is TRBV25-1 and J usage is TRBJ2-2; TRBD2 might be the D (6 bases). The V gene's germline CDR1 is MGHDK and CDR2 SYGVNS. This CDR3 is 12 amino acids long. With 6 bases removed from V and 6 bases from J, the gap between germline ends came to 8 bases. Here the CDR3 reads CASRWGAGELFF. The CDR3 DNA reads TGTGCCAGCAGGTGGGGGGCCGGGGAGCTGTTTTTT.

J is TRBJ2-1 and V is TRBV15, with 11 bases aligning to TRBD2. Per germline, CDR1 LNHNV and CDR2 YYDKDF (reference sequence). The CDR3 spans 16 residues. V shed 8 bases, J shed 8 bases, and the junction held 14 bases outside the gene matches. The CDR3: CATVGLAGGRYDEQFF. The CDR3 nucleotides read TGTGCCACCGTCGGCCTAGCGGGGGGTAGGTACGATGAGCAGTTCTTC.

This clone was detected a few times. V is TRBV2 and J is TRBJ2-3; D is perhaps TRBD2 (5 bases). The length of the CDR3 is 15 residues. V dropped 3 bases and J dropped 4 bases, with 14 bases sitting between them. Germline assignment: CDR1 SNHLY and CDR2 FYNNEI. The CDR3 DNA reads TGTGCCAGCAGTGAGGATCCCCCGCGGGCAGATACGCAGTATTTT. The encoded protein is CASSEDPPRADTQYF.